This TCR beta chain was captured in a study of T-cell reconstitution after alpha-beta-depleted transplantation in children. Preparing the TCRbeta library involved the use of unique molecular identifiers. TCRdb reanalysed the PCR reads using MiXCR and keeps one entry per CDR3 protein. The sample includes 80,000 to 95,000 distinct CDR3 sequences, 7.5% to 9.5% of them seen just once. In this sample, this clonotype turned up many times. The receptor was isolated from a human donor who donated a stem cell graft to a child with congenital amegakaryocytic thrombocytopenia. The source was PBMCs from the stem cell graft donor, collected from the stem cell graft.

Here the CDR3 DNA reads TGTGCCAGCAGCTCCGGACTAGCCGACGAAACCCAGTACTTC. Translating gives CASSSGLADETQYF. V usage is TRBV7-9 and J usage is TRBJ2-5; 8 bases agree with TRBD2. From germline, CDR1 is SEHNR and CDR2 FQNEAQ (reference sequence). J was trimmed by 8 bases and V by 4 bases; bases with no gene match: 9. The CDR3 has 14 residues.